The 14 T cell receptor beta chains below all came from one sample that was sequenced in a study of cytomegalovirus exposure and HLA in healthy donors. 13 Jbeta primers and 60 Vbeta primers were used for the PCR. Sequencing used immunoSEQ multiplex PCR; TCRdb keeps in-frame clones, though not all of them. The sample lists 120,000 or so clones, roughly 83% seen once, with about 2% in the top ten. Sequencing was done on a sample of PBMCs. Receptor source: a man between 18 and 29 years old in good health and CMV-seronegative.

The rearrangement links TRBV7-2 to TRBJ2-5, with 10 bases lining up with TRBD1. Germline values: CDR1 SGHTA, CDR2 FQGNSA. The ends lost 6 bases at V and 5 bases at J; junction bases unmatched: 3. The CDR3 runs 13 residues. Here the CDR3 DNA reads TGTGCCAGCAGGACAGGGGGCAGGGAGACCCAGTACTTC. Translation: CASRTGGRETQYF.

The chain recombines TRBV30 with TRBJ1-5; TRBD1 matches 7 bases. J was trimmed by 3 bases and V by 5 bases; bases with no gene match: 1. CDR1 and CDR2 from the germline V gene are GTSNPN and SVGIG (reference sequence). This CDR3 is 12 amino acids long. The CDR3 DNA follows: TGTGCCTGGGACAGGGACAATCAGCCCCAGCATTTT. It translates to CAWDRDNQPQHF.

Details on this clone: At one end, the junction sequence differs from germline, possibly due to a read error. The rearrangement uses TRBV19 and TRBJ2-5, with D possibly TRBD1 on 6 matching bases. The CDR3 contains 13 residues. Germline V gives CDR1 LNHDA, CDR2 SQIVND (reference sequence). The CDR3 DNA is TGTGCCAGCAGTACGGGACAACAAGAGACCCAGTACTTC. This sequence encodes CASSTGQQETQYF.

V usage is TRBV5-1 and J usage is TRBJ2-1, with 12 positions matching TRBD2. Looked up from germline, CDR1 is SGHRS and CDR2 is YFSETQ. The CDR3 totals 15 residues. With V trimmed by 5 bases and J by 2 bases, 2 bases remained unmatched. The CDR3, as DNA: TGCGCCAGCAGGACTAGCGGGAGCCCCTACAATGAGCAGTTCTTC. It translates to CASRTSGSPYNEQFF.

The CDR3 is CASSSGNRAGGYTF. CDR3 DNA: TGTGCCAGCAGCTCTGGGAACAGGGCGGGTGGCTACACCTTC. The chain is built from TRBV7-2 and TRBJ1-2, with D perhaps TRBD1 (6 bases). Trimming cost V 4 bases and J 7 bases, with 16 bases left between them. The CDR3 has 14 amino acids. From germline, CDR1 is SGHTA and CDR2 FQGNSA.

J is TRBJ2-1 and V is TRBV5-1, with TRBD2 matching over 11 bases. V lost 1 base, J lost 7 bases, and 4 bases stayed unmatched. The length of the CDR3 is 15 residues. CDR1 SGHRS and CDR2 YFSETQ come from the germline V gene. Written as DNA, the CDR3 is TGCGCCAGCAGCTTGTTATCTAGCGGGGGGAATGAGCAGTTCTTC. Its protein is CASSLLSSGGNEQFF.

The chain joins TRBV7-3 to TRBJ2-5; D may be TRBD1 (5 bases). The CDR3 length is 15 residues. The germline CDR1 and CDR2 sequences are SGHTA and FQGTGA. Trimming cost V 2 bases and J 1 base, with 11 bases left between them. CDR3 sequence: CASSLSGLGQETQYF. The CDR3 DNA sequence: TGTGCCAGCAGCTTATCAGGGTTGGGCCAAGAGACCCAGTACTTC.

The V and J genes are TRBV5-1 and TRBJ2-4; D is perhaps TRBD2 (6 bases). CDR3 length equals 15 residues. Trimming left V 1 base short and J 7 bases short, with 15 bases between. The germline V gene has CDR1 SGHRS and CDR2 YFSETQ. The CDR3 loop is CASSLMAMGGNIQYF. The CDR3 nucleotides are TGCGCCAGCAGCTTGATGGCGATGGGGGGTAACATTCAGTACTTC.

The chain joins TRBV4-2 to TRBJ2-1, with 13 bases matching TRBD2. This CDR3 contains 16 residues. With 5 bases clipped from V and 8 bases from J, the junction kept 9 bases outside the gene matches. Germline CDR1 reads LGHNA; CDR2 reads YNFKEQ. The CDR3 sequence is CASSKRTSGSSDEQFF. Here the CDR3 DNA reads TGTGCCAGCAGCAAAAGGACTAGCGGGAGTAGTGATGAGCAGTTCTTC.

CDR3 sequence: CAWRDRGRPNEKLFF. As DNA, the CDR3 is TGTGCCTGGAGGGACCGGGGGAGGCCTAATGAAAAACTGTTTTTT. This chain joins TRBV30 and TRBJ1-4; D may be TRBD1 (5 bases). V was clipped by 3 bases and J by 3 bases, with 14 bases between them. Looked up from germline, CDR1 is GTSNPN and CDR2 is SVGIG (reference sequence). This CDR3 contains 15 residues.

J is TRBJ2-2 and V is TRBV9; D is uncertain. Deletions cut 4 bases from V and 5 bases from J, with 15 bases between. Germline values: CDR1 SGDLS, CDR2 YYNGEE. The CDR3 is 15 amino acids. CDR3 residues: CASSLVDIATGELFF. The CDR3 DNA reads as TGTGCCAGCAGCCTCGTAGACATTGCGACCGGGGAGCTGTTTTTT.

This clone was found a few times. The chain has TRBV6-6 and TRBJ1-2, with D unclear. CDR3 length: 16 residues. V lost 6 bases and J 0 bases, leaving 17 bases between the germline ends. CDR1 and CDR2 from the germline V gene are MNHNY and SVGAGI (reference sequence). The CDR3 region is CASSDGVGVTNYGYTF. In DNA form, the CDR3 reads TGTGCCAGCAGCGATGGGGTGGGAGTGACTAACTATGGCTACACCTTC.

V gene TRBV19 combines with J gene TRBJ2-5; TRBD2 agrees at 13 bases. Trimming at V came to 9 bases and at J to 1 base, leaving 8 bases not matched to a gene. The germline gives CDR1 LNHDA, CDR2 SQIVND (reference sequence). The CDR3 covers 16 residues. The CDR3: CASTSGTSGAQETQYF. In DNA, the CDR3 is TGTGCCAGCACCTCTGGGACTAGCGGGGCCCAAGAGACCCAGTACTTC. Supplemented by reference TRBV19 and TRBJ2-5, the full variable domain reads DGGITQSPKYLFRKEGQNVTLSCEQNLNHDAMYWYRQDPGQGLRLIYYSQIVNDFQKGDIAEGYSVSREKKESFPLTVTSAQKNPTAFYLCASTSGTSGAQETQYFGPGTRLLVL.

This clone was seen a handful of times. The CDR3 DNA reads as TGCGCCAGCAGCCCGACAGGGAATGACGGGGAGCTGTTTTTT. Translation: CASSPTGNDGELFF. V is TRBV5-1 and J is TRBJ2-2; TRBD1 matches 7 bases. Per the germline V gene, CDR1 is SGHRS and CDR2 is YFSETQ. This CDR3 has 14 residues. V lost 4 bases to trimming and J lost 7 bases; unmatched junction nucleotides: 7.